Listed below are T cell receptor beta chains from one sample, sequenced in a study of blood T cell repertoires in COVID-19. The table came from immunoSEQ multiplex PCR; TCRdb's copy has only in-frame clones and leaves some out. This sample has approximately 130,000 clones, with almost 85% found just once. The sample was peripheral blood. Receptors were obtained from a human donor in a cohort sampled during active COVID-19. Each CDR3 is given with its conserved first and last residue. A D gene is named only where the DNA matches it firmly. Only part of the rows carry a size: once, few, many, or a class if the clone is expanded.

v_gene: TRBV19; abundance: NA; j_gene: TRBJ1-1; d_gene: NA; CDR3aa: CASSATGHRLNDWNTEAFF; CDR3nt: TGTGCCAGTAGTGCGACGGGCCACCGACTAAACGACTGGAACACTGAAGCTTTCTTT
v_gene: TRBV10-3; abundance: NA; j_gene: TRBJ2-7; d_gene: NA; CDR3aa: CATTGQTYEQYF; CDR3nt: TGTGCCACCACCGGACAGACCTACGAGCAGTACTTC
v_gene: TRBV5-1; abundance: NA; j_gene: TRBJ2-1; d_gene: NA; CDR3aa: CASAEYEYSSYNEQFF; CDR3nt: TGCGCCAGCGCCGAGTATGAGTATAGCTCCTACAATGAGCAGTTCTTC
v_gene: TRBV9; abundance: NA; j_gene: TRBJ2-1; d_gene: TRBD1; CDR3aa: CASSVRTGGNEQFF; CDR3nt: TGTGCCAGCAGCGTCCGGACAGGCGGCAATGAGCAGTTCTTC
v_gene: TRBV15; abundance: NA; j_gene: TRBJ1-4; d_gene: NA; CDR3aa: CATSRDTLQPATNEKLFF; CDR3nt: TGTGCCACCAGCAGAGATACCCTACAGCCAGCAACTAATGAAAAACTGTTTTTT
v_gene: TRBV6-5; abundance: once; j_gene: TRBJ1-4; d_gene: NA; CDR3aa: CASRGGGTTNEKLFF; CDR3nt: TGTGCCAGCAGGGGAGGGGGGACAACTAATGAAAAACTGTTTTTT
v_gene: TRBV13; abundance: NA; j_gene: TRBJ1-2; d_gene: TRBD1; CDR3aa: CASSPQLGGNGYTF; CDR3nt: TGTGCCAGCAGCCCCCAGCTAGGGGGCAATGGCTACACCTTC
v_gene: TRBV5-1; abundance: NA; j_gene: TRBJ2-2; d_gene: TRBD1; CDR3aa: CASSLDRVTGELFF; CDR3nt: TGCGCCAGCAGCTTAGACAGGGTCACCGGGGAGCTGTTTTTT
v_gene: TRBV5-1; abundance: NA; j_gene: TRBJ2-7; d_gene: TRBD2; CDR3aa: CASSLSGGSSSYEQYF; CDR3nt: TGCGCCAGCAGCTTGAGCGGGGGCTCCAGCTCCTACGAGCAGTACTTC
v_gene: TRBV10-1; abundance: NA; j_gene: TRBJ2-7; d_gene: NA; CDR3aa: CASSVGGLAEQYF; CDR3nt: TGCGCCAGCAGTGTCGGGGGGCTGGCCGAGCAGTACTTC
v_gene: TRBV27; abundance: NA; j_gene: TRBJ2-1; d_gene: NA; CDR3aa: CASTPVGRGPDNEQFF; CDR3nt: TGTGCCAGCACCCCGGTAGGAAGGGGTCCCGACAATGAGCAGTTCTTC
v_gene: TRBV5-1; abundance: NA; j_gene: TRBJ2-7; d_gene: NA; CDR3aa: CASSLEGRGNEQYF; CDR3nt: TGCGCCAGCAGCTTGGAAGGGAGAGGAAACGAGCAGTACTTC
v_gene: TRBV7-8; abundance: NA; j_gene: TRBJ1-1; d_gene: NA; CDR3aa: CASSPRDFGTEAFF; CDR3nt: TGTGCCAGCAGCCCCAGGGATTTTGGCACTGAAGCTTTCTTT
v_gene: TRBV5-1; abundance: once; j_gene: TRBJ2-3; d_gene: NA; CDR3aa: CASSTGQTSTDTQYF; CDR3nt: TGCGCCAGCAGCACCGGACAGACTAGCACAGATACGCAGTATTTT
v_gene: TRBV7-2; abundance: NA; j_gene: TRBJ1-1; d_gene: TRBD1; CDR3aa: CASSFRGTGGGTEAFF; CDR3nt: TGTGCCAGCAGCTTCCGCGGGACAGGGGGCGGAACTGAAGCTTTCTTT
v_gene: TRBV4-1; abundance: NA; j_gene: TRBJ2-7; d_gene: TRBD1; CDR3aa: CASSLPGTGDYEQYF; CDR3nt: TGCGCCAGCAGCCTCCCCGGGACAGGCGACTACGAGCAGTACTTC
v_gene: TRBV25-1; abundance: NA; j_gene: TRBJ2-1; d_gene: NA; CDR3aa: CASRPTGGSYNEQFF; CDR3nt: TGTGCCAGCAGGCCGACAGGAGGCTCCTACAATGAGCAGTTCTTC
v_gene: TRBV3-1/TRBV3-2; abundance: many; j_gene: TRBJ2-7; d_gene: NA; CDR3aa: CASSQDGLTYEQYF; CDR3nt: TGTGCCAGCAGCCAAGATGGATTGACTTACGAGCAGTACTTC
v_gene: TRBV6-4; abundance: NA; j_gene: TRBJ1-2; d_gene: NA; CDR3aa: CASSDGMGASGGGYTF; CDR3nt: TGTGCCAGCAGTGACGGAATGGGGGCCAGCGGCGGGGGCTACACCTTC
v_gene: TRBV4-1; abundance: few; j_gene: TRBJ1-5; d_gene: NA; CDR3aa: CASSQDRVNQPQHF; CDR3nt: TGCGCCAGCAGCCAGGACAGAGTCAATCAGCCCCAGCATTTT
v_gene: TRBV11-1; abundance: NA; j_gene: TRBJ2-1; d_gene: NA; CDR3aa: CASSARDSGNNEQFF; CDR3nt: TGTGCCAGCAGCGCCCGGGACTCTGGGAACAATGAGCAGTTCTTC
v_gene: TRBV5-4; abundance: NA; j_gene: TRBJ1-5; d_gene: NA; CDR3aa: CASSLSREPQHF; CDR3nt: TGTGCCAGCAGCTTGTCTCGTGAGCCCCAGCATTTT
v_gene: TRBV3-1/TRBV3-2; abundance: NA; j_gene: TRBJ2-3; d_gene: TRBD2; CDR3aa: CASSRGGGSYTQYF; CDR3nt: TGTGCCAGCAGCCGGGGCGGGGGGTCCTATACGCAGTATTTT
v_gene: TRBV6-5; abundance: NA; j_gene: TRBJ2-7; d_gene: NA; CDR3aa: CASARGWEQYF; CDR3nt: TGTGCCAGCGCCAGGGGTTGGGAGCAGTACTTC
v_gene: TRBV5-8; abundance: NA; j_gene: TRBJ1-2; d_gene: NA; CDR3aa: CASSINLQGYYGYTF; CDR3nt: TGTGCCAGCAGCATTAACCTGCAGGGGTACTATGGCTACACCTTC
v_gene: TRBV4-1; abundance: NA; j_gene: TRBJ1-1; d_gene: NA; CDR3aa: CASSQDGGWATEAFF; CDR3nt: TGCGCCAGCAGCCAAGATGGGGGGTGGGCCACTGAAGCTTTCTTT
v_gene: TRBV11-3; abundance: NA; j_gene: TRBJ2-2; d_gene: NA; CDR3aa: CASSLRGSGELFF; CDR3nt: TGTGCCAGCAGCTTAAGGGGTTCCGGGGAGCTGTTTTTT
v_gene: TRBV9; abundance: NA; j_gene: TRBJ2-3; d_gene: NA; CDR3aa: CASSSRTGTDTQYF; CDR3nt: TGTGCCAGCAGCTCCCGGACTGGCACAGATACGCAGTATTTT
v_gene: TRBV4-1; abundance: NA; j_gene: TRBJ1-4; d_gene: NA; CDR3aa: CASSREKNFRGEKLFF; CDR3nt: TGCGCCAGCAGCCGCGAAAAAAACTTTAGGGGTGAAAAACTGTTTTTT
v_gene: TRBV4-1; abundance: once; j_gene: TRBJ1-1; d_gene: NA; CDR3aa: CASSQDTGYGTEAFF; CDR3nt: TGCGCCAGCAGCCAGGATACAGGGTACGGCACTGAAGCTTTCTTT
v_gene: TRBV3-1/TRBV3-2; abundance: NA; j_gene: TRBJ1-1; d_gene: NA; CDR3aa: CASSQGSGQATEAFF; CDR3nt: TGTGCCAGCAGCCAAGGGTCAGGGCAGGCCACTGAAGCTTTCTTT
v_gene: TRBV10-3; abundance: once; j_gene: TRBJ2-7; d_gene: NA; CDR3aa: CAIRDILTVSYEQYF; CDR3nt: TGTGCCATCAGGGACATCTTGACCGTCTCCTACGAGCAGTACTTC
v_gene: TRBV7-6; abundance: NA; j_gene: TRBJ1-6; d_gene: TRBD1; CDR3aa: CASSLDVQGASNSPLHF; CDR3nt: TGTGCCAGCAGCTTAGACGTACAGGGGGCCTCTAATTCACCCCTCCACTTT
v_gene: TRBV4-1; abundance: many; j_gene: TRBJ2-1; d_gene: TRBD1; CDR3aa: CASSQDHLPGGLANEQFF; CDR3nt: TGCGCCAGCAGCCAAGATCATCTTCCAGGGGGCCTTGCGAATGAGCAGTTCTTC
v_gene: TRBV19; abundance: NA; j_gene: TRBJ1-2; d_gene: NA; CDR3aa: CASSIGGMDGYTF; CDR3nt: TGTGCCAGTAGTATTGGGGGGATGGATGGCTACACCTTC
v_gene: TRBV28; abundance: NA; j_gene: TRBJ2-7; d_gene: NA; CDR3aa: CASSSARYEQYF; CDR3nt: TGTGCCAGCAGTTCTGCCAGGTACGAGCAGTACTTC
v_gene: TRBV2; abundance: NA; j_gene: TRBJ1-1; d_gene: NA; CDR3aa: CASSGAGELSEAFF; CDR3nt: TGTGCCAGCAGTGGTGCGGGGGAACTCAGTGAAGCTTTCTTT
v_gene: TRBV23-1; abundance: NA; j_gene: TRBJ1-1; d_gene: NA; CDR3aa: CASSQSGGENTEAFF; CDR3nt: TGCGCCAGCAGTCAATCTGGGGGCGAGAACACTGAAGCTTTCTTT
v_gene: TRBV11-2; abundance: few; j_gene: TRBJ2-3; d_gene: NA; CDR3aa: CASSLGGVTPTDTQYF; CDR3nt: TGTGCCAGCAGCTTAGGGGGGGTTACCCCCACAGATACGCAGTATTTT
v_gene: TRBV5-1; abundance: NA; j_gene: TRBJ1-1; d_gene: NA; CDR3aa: CASSFAMNTEAFF; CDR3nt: TGCGCCAGCAGCTTTGCGATGAACACTGAAGCTTTCTTT
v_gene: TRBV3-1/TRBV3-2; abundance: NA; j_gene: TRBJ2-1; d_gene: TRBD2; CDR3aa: CASGPPLRTSGYNEQFF; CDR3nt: TGTGCCAGCGGGCCCCCCCTTCGGACTAGCGGATACAATGAGCAGTTCTTC
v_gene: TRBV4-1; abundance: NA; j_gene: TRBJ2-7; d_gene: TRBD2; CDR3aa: CASSQDFTSGGRSSYEQYF; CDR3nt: TGCGCCAGCAGCCAAGATTTCACTAGCGGGGGGCGAAGCTCCTACGAGCAGTACTTC